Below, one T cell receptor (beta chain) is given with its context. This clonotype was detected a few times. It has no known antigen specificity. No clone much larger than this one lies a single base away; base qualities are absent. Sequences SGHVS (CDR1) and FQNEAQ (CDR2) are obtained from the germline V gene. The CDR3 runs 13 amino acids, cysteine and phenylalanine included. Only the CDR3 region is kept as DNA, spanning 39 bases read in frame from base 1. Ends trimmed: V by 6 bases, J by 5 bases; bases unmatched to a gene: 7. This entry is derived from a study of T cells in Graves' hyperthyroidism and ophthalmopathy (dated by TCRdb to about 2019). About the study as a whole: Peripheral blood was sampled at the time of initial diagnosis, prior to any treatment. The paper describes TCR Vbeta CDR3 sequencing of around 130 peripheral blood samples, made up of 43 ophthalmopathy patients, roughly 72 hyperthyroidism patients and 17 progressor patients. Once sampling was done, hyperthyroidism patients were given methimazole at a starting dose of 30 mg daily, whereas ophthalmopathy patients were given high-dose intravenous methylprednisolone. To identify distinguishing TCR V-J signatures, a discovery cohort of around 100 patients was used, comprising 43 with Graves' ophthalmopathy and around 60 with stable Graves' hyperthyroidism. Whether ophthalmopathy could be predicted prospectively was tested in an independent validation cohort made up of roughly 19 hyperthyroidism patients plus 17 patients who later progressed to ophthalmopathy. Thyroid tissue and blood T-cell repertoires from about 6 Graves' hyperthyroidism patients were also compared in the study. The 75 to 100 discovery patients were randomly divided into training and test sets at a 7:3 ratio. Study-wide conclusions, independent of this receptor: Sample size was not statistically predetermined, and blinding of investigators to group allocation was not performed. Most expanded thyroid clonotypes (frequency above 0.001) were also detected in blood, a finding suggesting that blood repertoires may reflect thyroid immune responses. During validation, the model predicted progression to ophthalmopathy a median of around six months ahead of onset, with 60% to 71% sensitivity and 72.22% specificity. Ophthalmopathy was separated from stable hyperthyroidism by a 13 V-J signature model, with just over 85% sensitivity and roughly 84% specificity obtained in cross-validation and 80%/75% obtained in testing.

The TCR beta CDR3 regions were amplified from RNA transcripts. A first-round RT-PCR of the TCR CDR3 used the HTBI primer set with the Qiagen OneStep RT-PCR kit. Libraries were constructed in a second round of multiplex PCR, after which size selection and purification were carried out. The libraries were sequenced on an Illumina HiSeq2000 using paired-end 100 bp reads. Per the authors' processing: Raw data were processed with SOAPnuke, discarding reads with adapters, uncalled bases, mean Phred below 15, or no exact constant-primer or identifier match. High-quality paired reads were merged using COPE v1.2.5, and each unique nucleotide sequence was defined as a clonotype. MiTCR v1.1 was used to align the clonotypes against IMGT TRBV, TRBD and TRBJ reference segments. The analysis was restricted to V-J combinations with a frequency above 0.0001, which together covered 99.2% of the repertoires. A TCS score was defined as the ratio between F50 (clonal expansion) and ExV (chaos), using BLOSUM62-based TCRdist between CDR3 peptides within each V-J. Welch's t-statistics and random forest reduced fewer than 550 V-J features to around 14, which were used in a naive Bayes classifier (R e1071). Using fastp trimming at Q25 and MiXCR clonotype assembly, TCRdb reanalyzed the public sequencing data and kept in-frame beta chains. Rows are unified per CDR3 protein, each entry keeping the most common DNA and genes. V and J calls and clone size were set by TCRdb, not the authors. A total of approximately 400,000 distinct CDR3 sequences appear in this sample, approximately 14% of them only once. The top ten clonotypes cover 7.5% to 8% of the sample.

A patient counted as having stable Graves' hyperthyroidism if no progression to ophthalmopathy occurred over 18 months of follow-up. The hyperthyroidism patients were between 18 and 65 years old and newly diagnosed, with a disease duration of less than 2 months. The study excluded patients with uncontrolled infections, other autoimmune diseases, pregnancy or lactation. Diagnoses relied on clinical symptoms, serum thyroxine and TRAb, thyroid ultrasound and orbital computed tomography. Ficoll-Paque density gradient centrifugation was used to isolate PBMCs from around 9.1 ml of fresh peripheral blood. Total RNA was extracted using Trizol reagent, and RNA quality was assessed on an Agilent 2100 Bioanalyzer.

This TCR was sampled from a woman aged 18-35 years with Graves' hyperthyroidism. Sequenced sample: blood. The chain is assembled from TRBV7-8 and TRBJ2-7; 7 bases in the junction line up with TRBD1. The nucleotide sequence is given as TGTGCCAGCAGATCCAGGGGGAGAGACGAGCAGTACTTC. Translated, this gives CASRSRGRDEQYF.